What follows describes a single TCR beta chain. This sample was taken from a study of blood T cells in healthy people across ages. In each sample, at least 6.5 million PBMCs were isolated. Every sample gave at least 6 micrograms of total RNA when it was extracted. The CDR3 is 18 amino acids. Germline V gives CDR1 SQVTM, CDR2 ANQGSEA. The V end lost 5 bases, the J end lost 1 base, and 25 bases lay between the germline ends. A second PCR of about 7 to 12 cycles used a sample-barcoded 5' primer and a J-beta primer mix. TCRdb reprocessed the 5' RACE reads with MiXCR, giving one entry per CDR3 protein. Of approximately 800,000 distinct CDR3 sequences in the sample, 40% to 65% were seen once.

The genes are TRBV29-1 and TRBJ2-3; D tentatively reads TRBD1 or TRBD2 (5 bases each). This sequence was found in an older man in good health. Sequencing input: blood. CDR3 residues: CSVYPGTRPSLRTDTQYF. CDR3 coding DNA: TGCAGCGTTTATCCGGGGACCCGCCCCTCATTACGCACAGATACGCAGTATTTT.